Below are 30 T cell receptor beta chains sequenced from a single sample in a study of response to subunit inactivated influenza vaccine. Each CDR3 protein is one row after TCRdb ran MiXCR on the RT-PCR reads. This sample has roughly 520,000 distinct CDR3 sequences; less than 30% occur once, and the top ten carry around 1.8%. The starting material was CD4+ T cells sorted from PBMCs, obtained about 5 days after vaccination. All receptors derive from a man aged 50 to 59 who received an inactivated influenza vaccine.

The chain joins TRBV6-5 to TRBJ2-7; 11 nucleotides align to TRBD1. This CDR3 is 15 amino acids long. After removal of 2 bases from V and 4 bases from J, the junction contained 4 bases not matched to a gene. CDR1 is MNHEY and CDR2 is SVGAGI in the germline V gene. CDR3 sequence: CASSYNRDRGYEQYF. DNA for the CDR3: TGTGCCAGCAGTTACAACAGGGACAGGGGGTACGAGCAGTACTTC.

V gene TRBV20-1 combines with J gene TRBJ2-2; TRBD1 is a possible D gene (6 bases). The V and J ends lost 3 bases and 2 bases respectively, with 16 bases between them. Germline CDR1 is DFQATT and CDR2 is SNEGSKA (reference sequence). This CDR3 spans 16 amino acids. CDR3 in amino acids: CSARTSGVANTGELFF. CDR3 DNA sequence: TGCAGTGCTAGGACCTCAGGGGTTGCAAACACCGGGGAGCTGTTTTTT.

The count of this clonotype is one. The chain employs TRBV29-1 and TRBJ2-7, with D possibly matching TRBD2 (5 bases). This CDR3 comprises 11 residues. The V gene lost 5 bases and the J gene lost 5 bases, with 10 bases spanning the gap. Germline CDR1 and CDR2: SQVTM and ANQGSEA. The CDR3, as DNA: TGCAGCGTTACGTCTAGCCACGAGCAGTACTTC. This translates into CSVTSSHEQYF.

Only a few counts were recorded for this clonotype. This sequence joins TRBV7-9 and TRBJ1-3, with D unclear. CDR1 and CDR2 from the germline V gene are SEHNR and FQNEAQ (reference sequence). V was shortened by 1 base and J by 5 bases, with 3 bases between the two germline ends. The CDR3 spans 12 residues. As DNA, the CDR3 is TGTGCCAGCAGCTTAGACAGAAACACCATATATTTT. The encoded protein is CASSLDRNTIYF.

This clonotype has a handful of counts. The V and J genes are TRBV12-3 or TRBV12-4 and TRBJ2-5; 9 bases line up with TRBD1. V dropped 5 bases and J dropped 7; count of bases not matched to a gene: 8. The CDR3 is 14 amino acids. DNA of the CDR3: TGTGCCAGCAGTCTAGGAAGGACAGGGGTGACCCAGTACTTC. Protein sequence: CASSLGRTGVTQYF.

The V call is TRBV30, the J call TRBJ2-1, with no clear D. This CDR3 is built from 14 residues. The germline V gene encodes CDR1 GTSNPN and CDR2 SVGIG (reference sequence). Trimming removed 2 bases at V and 0 bases at J, with 8 bases between. The CDR3 sequence: CAWSFHSSYNEQFF. The CDR3 coding sequence is TGTGCCTGGAGTTTCCATAGCTCCTACAATGAGCAGTTCTTC.

This clonotype was found a few times. The rearrangement joins TRBV20-1 to TRBJ1-6, with TRBD1 as a possible D gene (6 bases). V lost 4 bases and J 10 bases, leaving 20 bases between the germline ends. The V gene's germline CDR1 is DFQATT and CDR2 SNEGSKA (reference sequence). The CDR3 has 15 amino acids. The CDR3, as DNA: TGCAGTGCTACCCCCCGGAGGGGGGTAGGGTCACCCCTCCACTTT. Protein: CSATPRRGVGSPLHF.

The rearrangement joins TRBV10-3 to TRBJ2-5; D gene unclear. The CDR3 has 13 amino acids. CDR1 and CDR2 from the germline V gene are ENHRY and SYGVKD. Trimming left V 4 bases short and J 1 base short, with 7 bases between. The chain's CDR3 is CAISGNRQETQYF. The DNA of the CDR3 is TGTGCCATCAGTGGTAACCGCCAAGAGACCCAGTACTTC.

In its sample, this clonotype was seen a few times. The gene calls are TRBV6-1 and TRBJ2-7, with D unclear. Germline CDR1 reads MNHNS; CDR2 reads SASEGT. V lost 3 bases, J lost 5 bases, and 8 bases lay in between. The CDR3 has 12 amino acids. The CDR3 bases are TGTGCCAGCAGTGATAACCGAGACGAGCAGTACTTC. Translation gives CASSDNRDEQYF.

The sample holds a few counts of this clonotype. V and J are TRBV12-3 or TRBV12-4 and TRBJ1-2; no reliable D call. With 6 bases removed from V and 6 bases from J, the gap between germline ends came to 8 bases. This CDR3 spans 11 amino acids. The CDR3 spells CASSFINGYTF. CDR3 bases: TGTGCCAGCAGCTTCATTAATGGCTACACCTTC.

The chain uses TRBV7-6 and TRBJ1-5; no definite D call. This CDR3 region has 14 residues. The V and J ends lost 0 bases and 4 bases respectively, with 7 bases between them. CDR1 and CDR2 (germline): SGHVS, FNYEAQ. The CDR3: CASSLAEGNQPQHF. In DNA, the CDR3 is TGTGCCAGCAGCTTAGCAGAGGGAAATCAGCCCCAGCATTTT.

V usage is TRBV3-1 and J usage is TRBJ1-3; no clear D gene. V was cut by 3 bases and J by 4 bases, with 7 bases left in between. In germline, CDR1 is LGHDT, CDR2 YNNKEL (reference sequence). This CDR3 spans 13 amino acids. CDR3 amino acids: CASSQVPGNTIYF. The CDR3 region has the DNA TGTGCCAGCAGCCAGGTCCCGGGAAACACCATATATTTT.

V and J are TRBV9 and TRBJ1-6; 8 bases fit TRBD1. Trimming removed 5 bases from V and 8 bases from J; junction bases left unmatched: 9. The CDR3 is 15 amino acids. Germline V gene lookup returns CDR1 SGDLS and CDR2 YYNGEE. Written as DNA, the CDR3 is TGTGCCAGCAGTCGAAGGACAGGGTTTGATTCACCCCTCCACTTT. Residues: CASSRRTGFDSPLHF.

J is TRBJ2-1 and V is TRBV20-1; a possible D gene is TRBD2 (6 bases). The CDR3 runs to 16 residues. Germline CDR1 is DFQATT and CDR2 is SNEGSKA (reference sequence). Here the CDR3 DNA reads TGCAGCCCTAACCCTAGTGGCGGGGCCTCCTACAATGAGCAGTTCTTC. It yields the protein CSPNPSGGASYNEQFF.

The chain joins TRBV12-3 or TRBV12-4 to TRBJ1-4; D gene unclear. The CDR3 loop spans 12 amino acids. Trimming removed 6 bases from V and 4 bases from J, with 6 bases in between. This CDR3 is CASRQINEKLFF. In nucleotides, the CDR3 is TGTGCCAGCAGGCAGATTAATGAAAAACTGTTTTTT.

This clonotype appeared a few times. The genes are TRBV7-9 and TRBJ1-6, with 7 positions matching TRBD1. This CDR3 region has 14 residues. J was trimmed by 7 bases and V by 6 bases; bases with no gene match: 6. Germline values: CDR1 SEHNR, CDR2 FQNEAQ (reference sequence). CDR3 loop: CASRAGTENSPLHF. DNA of the CDR3: TGTGCCAGCAGGGCCGGGACAGAAAATTCACCCCTCCACTTT.

The V and J genes are TRBV10-3 and TRBJ2-3; 8 nucleotides agree with TRBD2. The CDR3 runs 16 residues. With V trimmed by 4 bases and J by 2 bases, 8 bases remained unmatched. Germline CDR1 ENHRY, CDR2 SYGVKD. CDR3 nucleotides: TGTGCCATCAGTGCCCTAGCGGGTACCAACACAGATACGCAGTATTTT. This translates into CAISALAGTNTDTQYF.

A few counts support this clonotype. V usage is TRBV7-2 and J usage is TRBJ2-7, with 12 bases lining up with TRBD2. Germline assignment: CDR1 SGHTA and CDR2 FQGNSA. The CDR3 contains 17 residues. V shed 0 bases and J 6 bases; nucleotides not matched to a gene: 9. The CDR3 is CASSLAGPGLAGGEQYF. DNA for the CDR3: TGTGCCAGCAGCTTAGCGGGACCGGGACTAGCGGGTGGCGAGCAGTACTTC. The full variable domain, in which reference TRBV7-2 and TRBJ2-7 provide the parts outside the CDR3, is GAGVSQSPSNKVTEKGKDVELRCDPISGHTALYWYRQSLGQGLEFLIYFQGNSAPDKSGLPSDRFSAERTGGSVSTLTIQRTQQEDSAVYLCASSLAGPGLAGGEQYFGPGTRLTVT.

The genes are TRBV5-1 and TRBJ2-7, with D possibly being TRBD1 (6 bases). Germline-derived CDR1 and CDR2 are SGHRS and YFSETQ. The CDR3 runs 14 residues. Trimming stripped 3 bases from V and 2 bases from J, with 12 bases between. DNA for the CDR3: TGCGCCAGCAGCTCCCGACAGGCCCCCTACGAGCAGTACTTC. Protein sequence: CASSSRQAPYEQYF.

The chain has TRBV6-1 and TRBJ2-7, with 11 bases lining up with TRBD2. Trimming took 5 bases from V and 3 from J; bases not matched to a gene: 3. The CDR3 consists of 14 residues. CDR1 is MNHNS and CDR2 is SASEGT in the germline V gene. CDR3 coding DNA: TGTGCCAGCAGTAAACTAGCGGGGGACTACGAGCAGTACTTC. This sequence encodes CASSKLAGDYEQYF.

This clonotype turned up a few times. The J gene is TRBJ1-3, the V gene TRBV4-1; D remains unclear. In germline, CDR1 is MGHRA, CDR2 YSYEKL. This CDR3 is built from 11 residues. The ends were cut back, 7 bases at V and 1 base at J, with 2 bases in the middle. For the CDR3, the DNA is TGCGCCAGCAAGTCTGGAAACACCATATATTTT. Translating gives CASKSGNTIYF.

The V call is TRBV11-1, the J call TRBJ2-1, with 14 bases that match TRBD2. Germline V gene sequence: CDR1 SGHAT, CDR2 FQDESV (reference sequence). V dropped 5 bases and J dropped 0; count of bases not matched to a gene: 6. The CDR3 sequence is 18 residues long. This CDR3 reads CASSRGTSGGYSYNEQFF. CDR3 sequence (DNA): TGTGCCAGCAGCCGAGGGACTAGCGGGGGCTACTCCTACAATGAGCAGTTCTTC.

There are a few counts of this clonotype. The chain links TRBV10-3 to TRBJ1-1; D is uncertain. V shed 5 bases and J shed 0 bases, with 7 bases lying between them. Germline V CDR1 and CDR2: ENHRY, SYGVKD. The CDR3 has 13 residues. CDR3: CAISWELNTEAFF. DNA of the CDR3: TGTGCCATCAGTTGGGAGTTGAACACTGAAGCTTTCTTT.

This sequence joins TRBV2 and TRBJ2-7, with no clear D. V was pared by 6 bases and J by 3 bases, with 9 bases between. The CDR3 length is 12 residues. CDR1 and CDR2 from the germline V gene are SNHLY and FYNNEI. This chain's CDR3 is CASRPMDYEQYF. In DNA form, the CDR3 reads TGTGCCAGCAGGCCGATGGACTACGAGCAGTACTTC.

The rearrangement links TRBV5-8 to TRBJ2-7; D tentatively fits TRBD1 or TRBD2 (5 bases each). The CDR3 extends over 16 amino acids. V dropped 6 bases and J dropped 3 bases, with 22 bases sitting between them. CDR1 is SGHTS, CDR2 YDEGEE, per germline. CDR3 bases: TGTGCCAGCACCCGAAGAGGCGCAGGGAGAGACTACGAGCAGTACTTC. Amino acids: CASTRRGAGRDYEQYF.

This clonotype was recorded a few times. The V and J genes are TRBV7-8 and TRBJ2-3, with 12 bases that match TRBD2. The V gene end was trimmed by 4 bases and the J gene end by 3 bases; junction bases not matched to a gene: 5. This CDR3 comprises 16 residues. Germline assignment: CDR1 SGHVS and CDR2 FQNEAQ. DNA of the CDR3: TGTGCCAGCAGCTCGCGGACTAGCGGGATTACAGATACGCAGTATTTT. As protein: CASSSRTSGITDTQYF.

This chain connects TRBV4-1 to TRBJ1-4, with D unresolved. Between the trimmed V and J ends, which lost 5 bases and 8 bases, there was a span of 18 bases. Germline lookup yields CDR1 MGHRA and CDR2 YSYEKL. The CDR3 is made up of 15 amino acids. The CDR3: CASSINGRIEEKLFF. CDR3 sequence (DNA): TGCGCCAGCAGCATCAACGGCAGAATCGAGGAAAAACTGTTTTTT.

Only a few counts were recorded for this clonotype. The chain employs TRBV28 and TRBJ2-3; 8 bases fit TRBD2. CDR3 size: 14 residues. Looked up from germline, CDR1 is MDHEN and CDR2 is SYDVKM. The ends lost 5 bases at V and 5 bases at J; junction bases unmatched: 6. CDR3 coding DNA: TGTGCCAGCAGTACAGCGGGGGTGGGAGATACGCAGTATTTT. Protein product: CASSTAGVGDTQYF. The entire variable domain, with the rest obtained from reference TRBV28 and TRBJ2-3, is as follows: DVKVTQSSRYLVKRTGEKVFLECVQDMDHENMFWYRQDPGLGLRLIYFSYDVKMKEKGDIPEGYSVSREKKERFSLILESASTNQTSMYLCASSTAGVGDTQYFGPGTRLTVL.

The gene calls are TRBV29-1 and TRBJ1-2; TRBD1 aligns across 10 bases. The J segment lost 6 bases and the V segment lost 6 bases, leaving 4 bases of the junction unmatched. The CDR3 has 12 residues. CDR1 and CDR2 from the germline V gene are SQVTM and ANQGSEA. The CDR3 spells CSVGDRGNGYTF. The CDR3 bases are TGCAGCGTGGGGGACAGGGGTAATGGCTACACCTTC.

In this sample, this clonotype turned up a few times. The chain couples TRBV12-3 or TRBV12-4 to TRBJ2-7; 8 nucleotides agree with TRBD2. V lost 6 bases to trimming and J lost 4 bases; unmatched junction nucleotides: 11. The CDR3 runs 15 residues. The CDR3 region is CASRQNSGSRYEQYF. Here the CDR3 DNA reads TGTGCCAGCAGACAAAACAGCGGGAGTCGATACGAGCAGTACTTC.